Following are 13 T cell receptor beta chains from one sample sequenced in a study of T cells in Graves' hyperthyroidism and ophthalmopathy. The investigators amplified TCR beta CDR3 regions from RNA transcripts. A set of HTBI primers served as the primers for a first-round RT-PCR of the TCR CDR3. TCRdb recomputed calls from the multiplex PCR reads with MiXCR, one row per CDR3 protein. The sample records some 600,000 distinct CDR3 sequences, about 15% being singletons. The sequenced sample was blood. These receptor sequences come from a woman under 40 with Graves' hyperthyroidism that later progressed to Graves' ophthalmopathy.

In its sample, this clonotype was seen many times. The chain combines TRBV12-3 or TRBV12-4 with TRBJ1-5; possibly TRBD1 for D (5 bases). This CDR3 is built from 15 residues. V gave up 1 base and J gave up 5 bases, with 12 bases separating them. CDR3 residues: CASSLGQTYYQPQHF. CDR3 sequence (DNA): TGTGCCAGCAGTTTAGGACAGACCTATTATCAGCCCCAGCATTTT.

This clonotype was observed a few times. A much larger clonotype is one base distant, so this may be a read error. This rearrangement joins TRBV30 to TRBJ1-2; D not certain. CDR3 size: 12 residues. CDR1 and CDR2 (germline): GTSNPN, SVGIG (reference sequence). V lost 2 bases to trimming and J lost 0 bases, with 4 bases between them. The CDR3 coding sequence is TGTGCCTGGAGTTCAACTAACTATGGCTACACCTTC. Translation: CAWSSTNYGYTF.

The chain couples TRBV4-1 to TRBJ2-3, with 10 bases aligning to TRBD2. Losses at the gene ends were 2 bases for V and 0 bases for J; bases not matched to a gene: 23. Germline V gene sequence: CDR1 MGHRA, CDR2 YSYEKL. The CDR3 is 23 residues long. As DNA, the CDR3 is TGCGCCAGCAGCCAACCGGGACTAGCGCCACTCCCGAGGCGGTTAACTAGCACAGATACGCAGTATTTT. Its translation is CASSQPGLAPLPRRLTSTDTQYF.

This sequence joins TRBV7-9 and TRBJ2-7; D could derive from TRBD1 or TRBD2 (5 bases each). CDR1 is SEHNR and CDR2 is FQNEAQ in the germline V gene (reference sequence). This CDR3 is 12 amino acids long. The CDR3 protein is CSTGHTTYEQYF. In nucleotides, the CDR3 is TGTTCGACGGGGCATACTACCTACGAGCAGTACTTC.

There are many counts of this clonotype. The chain has TRBV18 and TRBJ2-5; a weak D match, TRBD2 (5 bases). Germline V gene sequence: CDR1 KGHSH, CDR2 LQKENI. Trimming shortened V by 3 bases and J by 5 bases, and 16 bases separated the two germline ends. The CDR3 length is 15 residues. CDR3 nucleotides: TGTGCCAGCTCACCGCATAAAGGGTCTAGCGAGACCCAGTACTTC. Translating gives CASSPHKGSSETQYF.

This clonotype was observed at least ten times. The V gene is TRBV6-1, the J gene TRBJ1-3; D ambiguous. This CDR3 region has 16 residues. Trimming left V 6 bases short and J 1 base short, with 16 bases between. The germline CDR1 and CDR2 sequences are MNHNS and SASEGT. The CDR3 is CASSHPYGISGNTIYF. CDR3 DNA sequence: TGTGCCAGCAGCCACCCCTACGGGATATCTGGAAACACCATATATTTT.

The sample holds a few counts of this clonotype. This may arise from a read error, as a much more abundant clone is one base away. The chain carries TRBV24-1 and TRBJ2-1; TRBD1 is a possible D gene (7 bases). Germline V gives CDR1 KGHDR, CDR2 SFDVKD. The CDR3 has 16 amino acids. The CDR3 nucleotides read TGTGCCACCAGTGACCCAACAGGGGAGGAGGACAATGCGCAGTTCTTC. Translation gives CATSDPTGEEDNAQFF.

V gene TRBV5-1 combines with J gene TRBJ2-1; 10 bases map to TRBD2. The length of the CDR3 is 13 residues. J gave up 14 bases and V 4 bases, and 9 bases lay outside the gene matches. Germline CDR1 is SGHRS and CDR2 is YFSETQ. The CDR3 bases are TGCGCCAGCAGCGTACAAGCGGGAGGGCCCGAGTTCTTC. Translating it yields CASSVQAGGPEFF.

The rearrangement uses TRBV5-1 and TRBJ2-1; no clear D. The CDR3 length is 13 residues. CDR1 SGHRS and CDR2 YFSETQ come from the germline V gene. The V end was cut by 4 bases, the J end by 5 bases, with 10 bases between. CDR3 coding DNA: TGCGCCAGCAGCATGAGTGGGGACAATGAGCAGTTCTTC. Residues: CASSMSGDNEQFF.

This clonotype appeared a few times. The chain uses TRBV9 and TRBJ1-1; weak D call: TRBD1 (5 bases). Trimming cost V 4 bases and J 3 bases, with 13 bases left between them. The CDR3 has 14 residues. Germline CDR1 reads SGDLS; CDR2 reads YYNGEE. This chain's CDR3 is CASSSRDQDTEAFF. CDR3 nucleotide sequence: TGTGCCAGCAGCTCCCGGGACCAGGACACTGAAGCTTTCTTT.

Regarding this clonotype: A much larger clonotype is one base distant, so this may be a read error. The chain links TRBV29-1 to TRBJ2-3; 8 bases agree with TRBD2. With V trimmed by 0 bases and J by 7 bases, 6 bases remained unmatched. The CDR3 has 14 amino acids. Germline values: CDR1 SQVTM, CDR2 ANQGSEA. The CDR3 loop reads CSVEDGGGANTQYF. CDR3 coding DNA: TGCAGCGTTGAAGACGGGGGGGGCGCAAATACGCAGTATTTT.

This clonotype has ten or more counts. The gene calls are TRBV12-3 or TRBV12-4 and TRBJ2-7, with TRBD1 identical over 9 bases. V shed 5 bases, J shed 5 bases, and the junction held 10 bases outside the gene matches. The CDR3 loop spans 15 amino acids. The CDR3 DNA reads TGTGCCAGCAGTAACCGGGACAGGGTATACCACGAGCAGTACTTC. It translates to CASSNRDRVYHEQYF.

In the case of this clonotype: A much larger clone lies a single base off, so this may be a read error. The genes are TRBV19 and TRBJ1-2, with D maybe TRBD1 (5 bases). CDR1 LNHDA and CDR2 SQIVND come from the germline V gene (reference sequence). CDR3 length: 13 amino acids. Trimming took off 3 bases at V and 4 bases at J, with 9 bases between the two ends. The CDR3 DNA is TGTGCCAGTAGTATCGGGACTTCCTATGGCTACACCTTC. Its protein product is CASSIGTSYGYTF.